Listed below are T cell receptor beta chains from one sample, sequenced in a study of spatial heterogeneity in lung cancer. A single record per CDR3 protein comes from TCRdb applying MiXCR to the 5' RACE reads. The repertoire holds about 100,000 distinct CDR3 sequences, 3.5% to 5% seen once, with roughly 20% in the top ten. This material consisted of lung tumor tissue, taken at surgery. These receptors were collected from a male donor with early-stage non-small cell lung cancer. CDR3s include the opening cysteine and the closing phenylalanine or tryptophan. A D gene is named only where the DNA matches it firmly. Only some rows state a clone size, as once, few, many or a class for expanded clones.

v_gene	len	j_gene	d_gene	abundance	CDR3nt	CDR3aa
TRBV6-5	13	TRBJ2-7	TRBD2	many	TGTGCCAGCACCCCTCTGGGAGGGTACGAGCAGTACTTC	CASTPLGGYEQYF
TRBV29-1	13	TRBJ1-1	TRBD1	many	TGCAGCTCCTCTCGGGACAGGAACACTGAAGCTTTCTTT	CSSSRDRNTEAFF
TRBV7-9	17	TRBJ2-1	NA	NA	TGTGCCAGCAGCCATAACATCCGGGACGCCAGGTACAATGAGCAGTTCTTC	CASSHNIRDARYNEQFF
TRBV30	13	TRBJ1-1	NA	few	TGTGCCTGGCTACGGCGGGCGGTCACTGAAGCTTTCTTT	CAWLRRAVTEAFF
TRBV3-1	13	TRBJ2-7	TRBD2	many	TGTGCCAGCAGCTCCAGCGGGAGTTACGAGCAGTACTTC	CASSSSGSYEQYF
TRBV28	13	TRBJ2-3	TRBD2	many	TGTGCCGGTGGAGCGGGAGGGCCAGATACGCAGTATTTT	CAGGAGGPDTQYF
TRBV2	15	TRBJ1-4	NA	many	TGTGCCAGCAGTGAAGTTAGTACGGCGGGTGAAAAACTGTTTTTT	CASSEVSTAGEKLFF
TRBV6-1	13	TRBJ1-5	NA	many	TGTGCCAGCAGCCCAAGTTGGGATCAGCCCCAGCATTTT	CASSPSWDQPQHF
TRBV25-1	19	TRBJ2-4	TRBD1	many	TGTGCCAGCAGTGACGGGGACAGGTACCGCCAGGGAGCCAAAAACATTCAGTACTTC	CASSDGDRYRQGAKNIQYF
TRBV20-1	13	TRBJ2-1	TRBD2	many	TGCAGTGCTACAGCGGGATTCAACAATGAGCAGTTCTTC	CSATAGFNNEQFF
TRBV13	12	TRBJ1-1	NA	many	TGTGCCAGCAGCTCAACCCACACTGAAGCTTTCTTT	CASSSTHTEAFF
TRBV7-7	14	TRBJ2-5	TRBD1	many	TGTGCCAGCAGCTTGGGGACAGGGTTGGAGACCCAGTACTTC	CASSLGTGLETQYF
TRBV4-2	17	TRBJ2-1	NA	NA	TGTGCCAGCAGCCAAGATCTACCCGGAGCACTTTACAATGAGCAGTTCTTC	CASSQDLPGALYNEQFF
TRBV3-1	14	TRBJ2-7	NA	few	TGTGCCAGCAGCCAAGATCCGGGCTCCTACGAGCAGTACTTC	CASSQDPGSYEQYF
TRBV5-5	15	TRBJ2-1	NA	many	TGTGCCAGCAGCTTGACCGGGACAACCTACAATGAGCAGTTCTTC	CASSLTGTTYNEQFF
TRBV11-2	13	TRBJ1-2	NA	many	TGTGCCAGCAGCTTAACAGGGAGGGATGGCTACACCTTC	CASSLTGRDGYTF
TRBV24-1	13	TRBJ2-1	NA	many	TGTGCCACTCTAACTCGGGATTACAATGAGCAGTTCTTC	CATLTRDYNEQFF
TRBV10-2	16	TRBJ2-3	NA	many	TGCGCCAGCAGTGACTTAGCACTCCCTAGCACAGATACGCAGTATTTT	CASSDLALPSTDTQYF
TRBV6-1	13	TRBJ1-2	NA	many	TGTGCCAGCAGTGAAGGCACAGTCTATGGCTACACCTTC	CASSEGTVYGYTF
TRBV2	10	TRBJ2-7	NA	many	TGTGCCATCTCCCCCAGCGAGCAGTACTTC	CAISPSEQYF
TRBV4-1	18	TRBJ2-7	TRBD1	few	TGCGCCAGCAGCCAAGTAGATATGGGACAGATAAGAGTTGGCGAGCAGTACTTC	CASSQVDMGQIRVGEQYF
TRBV6-1	13	TRBJ1-6	NA	many	TGTGCCAGCCGGGACTGGGTCCTAGTACCCCTCCACTTT	CASRDWVLVPLHF
TRBV28	15	TRBJ1-4	TRBD1	NA	TGTGCCAGCAGTCCGGGGACAGATTCTAATGAAAAACTGTTTTTT	CASSPGTDSNEKLFF
TRBV7-9	16	TRBJ2-2	TRBD1	many	TGTGCCAGCAGCTTAGGGGACAGCTCGAACACCGGGGAGCTGTTTTTT	CASSLGDSSNTGELFF
TRBV28	19	TRBJ1-5	NA	many	TGTGCCAGCAGTCCGGACAAAGGACAGAGGCCTCGGAGCAATCAGCCCCAGCATTTT	CASSPDKGQRPRSNQPQHF
TRBV6-6	18	TRBJ1-5	NA	NA	TGTGCCAGCAGAATACATCCGACAAACTCCTACAGGGATCAGCCCCAGCATTTT	CASRIHPTNSYRDQPQHF
TRBV9	15	TRBJ2-3	TRBD1	many	TGTGCCAGCAGCACCGACAGGGGGCTTCGGCATACGCAGTATTTT	CASSTDRGLRHTQYF
TRBV7-6	14	TRBJ1-1	NA	many	TGTGCCAGCAGCTTAGTTTCCGGGGCGGGTGAAGCTTTCTTT	CASSLVSGAGEAFF
TRBV2	17	TRBJ2-1	TRBD2	many	TGTGCCAGCAGTGGATCCCTCGGTAGCGGGAGTAACGGTGAGCAGTTCTTC	CASSGSLGSGSNGEQFF
TRBV6-5	13	TRBJ1-2	TRBD1	many	TGTGCCTGCGGCGGGACAGGGGGTATTGGCTACACCTTC	CACGGTGGIGYTF
TRBV28	14	TRBJ2-2	NA	many	TGTGCCAGCAGTTTTAAACGAATAAACGGGGAGCTGTTTTTT	CASSFKRINGELFF
TRBV6-5	15	TRBJ1-6	NA	many	TGTGCCAGCAGTTACGCCGCAGCTTATAATTCACCCCTCCACTTT	CASSYAAAYNSPLHF
TRBV7-6	18	TRBJ2-5	NA	few	TGTGCCAGCAGCTACACGGGACACGGGGGGTACGGCCAAGAGACCCAGTACTTC	CASSYTGHGGYGQETQYF
TRBV14	15	TRBJ2-1	NA	NA	TGTGCCAGCAGCCAAAATTGGATCTCCTACAATGAGCAGTTCTTC	CASSQNWISYNEQFF
TRBV27	15	TRBJ1-5	TRBD1	many	TGTGCCAGCAGTCTCCACAGGGGCGGGAATCAGCCCCAGCATTTT	CASSLHRGGNQPQHF
TRBV27	15	TRBJ2-2	TRBD2	many	TGTGCCAGCAGTTTAAGGAGCGGGATGGGCGGGGAGCTGTTTTTT	CASSLRSGMGGELFF
TRBV6-5	14	TRBJ2-5	NA	many	TGTGCCAGCGCCAAGACTGAGTACCAAGAGACCCAGTACTTC	CASAKTEYQETQYF
TRBV29-1	14	TRBJ2-1	TRBD1	many	TGCAGCGTTGGGGGACAGGGGGCAGGCAATGAGCAGTTCTTC	CSVGGQGAGNEQFF
TRBV12-3/TRBV12-4	18	TRBJ2-4	NA	many	TGTGCCAGCAGCCCACAAGGGTTACTTCAGCTAGCCAAAAACATTCAGTACTTC	CASSPQGLLQLAKNIQYF
TRBV27	16	TRBJ2-3	NA	few	TGTGCCAGCAGTTTAATTGCTTTGGAAAAAGGGGATACGCAGTATTTT	CASSLIALEKGDTQYF
TRBV3-1	15	TRBJ2-7	NA	many	TGTGCCAGCAGCCTATACCCCGACTCATACTACGAGCAGTACTTC	CASSLYPDSYYEQYF